This is a list of T cell receptor beta chains from one sample in a study of Graves' ophthalmopathy and Graves' hyperthyroidism. In TCRdb, the multiplex PCR reads were re-called with MiXCR into one record per CDR3 protein. The repertoire holds around 520,000 distinct CDR3 sequences, under 45% seen once, with less than 4.5% in the top ten. Sequencing used peripheral blood or thyroid tissue (not recorded which). The receptors were sampled from an adult man with Graves' hyperthyroidism. CDR3s include the opening cysteine and the closing phenylalanine or tryptophan. The order of the fields is D gene, V gene, clone size, J gene, CDR3 protein, CDR3 DNA. A D gene is named only where the DNA matches it firmly. Size is stated for part of the rows, as once, few or many counts, or as a class when the clone is expanded.

TRBD1,TRBV29-1,.,TRBJ1-1,CSVVEQGGTEAFF,TGCAGCGTTGTAGAACAGGGGGGCACTGAAGCTTTCTTT
.,TRBV6-5,many,TRBJ2-6,CASRQTGFSSNVLTF,TGTGCCAGCAGGCAGACAGGATTCTCCAGCAACGTCCTGACTTTC
.,TRBV7-9,.,TRBJ2-3,CASSMRDFTDTQYF,TGTGCCAGCAGCATGCGGGACTTTACAGATACGCAGTATTTT
.,TRBV6-5,many,TRBJ2-5,CASSQARKETQYF,TGTGCCAGCAGTCAGGCTCGGAAAGAGACCCAGTACTTC
.,TRBV2,few,TRBJ1-2,CASRGSGNYGYTF,TGTGCCAGCCGCGGATCAGGAAACTATGGCTACACCTTC
TRBD1,TRBV6-5,many,TRBJ1-4,CASSDRQGREKLFF,TGTGCCAGCAGTGATCGACAGGGGCGGGAAAAACTGTTTTTT
.,TRBV12-3/TRBV12-4,once,TRBJ2-2,CASSFRGAGEPFF,TGTGCCAGCAGTTTCCGGGGGGCCGGGGAGCCGTTTTTT
.,TRBV10-3,few,TRBJ2-5,CAISPGKGETQYF,TGTGCCATCAGTCCAGGGAAAGGAGAGACCCAGTACTTC
.,TRBV7-9,.,TRBJ2-7,CASSLKGVNYEQYF,TGTGCCAGCAGCTTAAAAGGAGTGAACTACGAGCAGTACTTC
TRBD1,TRBV5-5,.,TRBJ1-2,CASSPTGTGPYGYTF,TGTGCCAGCAGCCCCACCGGGACAGGGCCCTATGGCTACACCTTC
.,TRBV3-1,many,TRBJ1-5,CASSQSTNQPQHF,TGTGCCAGCAGCCAATCTACCAATCAGCCCCAGCATTTT
.,TRBV7-8,many,TRBJ1-3,CASSKGLFSGNTIYF,TGTGCCAGCAGCAAGGGGCTTTTCTCTGGAAACACCATATATTTT
TRBD2,TRBV5-4,many,TRBJ2-7,CASSSGTMVEQYF,TGTGCCAGCAGCTCGGGGACTATGGTCGAGCAGTACTTC
TRBD2,TRBV2,.,TRBJ2-3,CASSISGRSTDTQYF,TGTGCCAGCAGTATTAGCGGGAGAAGTACAGATACGCAGTATTTT
.,TRBV29-1,many,TRBJ2-7,CSVAAQGREYEQYF,TGCAGCGTTGCGGCGCAGGGACGCGAATACGAGCAGTACTTC
TRBD2,TRBV12-3/TRBV12-4,few,TRBJ2-2,CASSLTSGGANTGELFF,TGTGCCAGCAGCCTGACTAGCGGGGGAGCGAACACCGGGGAGCTGTTTTTT
TRBD1,TRBV15,.,TRBJ2-7,CATSRFDRGNEQYF,TGTGCCACCAGCAGATTCGACAGGGGGAATGAGCAGTACTTC
TRBD1,TRBV30,.,TRBJ1-2,CAWSATGGDGYTF,TGTGCCTGGAGCGCCACAGGGGGCGACGGCTACACCTTC
.,TRBV7-9,.,TRBJ2-2,CASSLMGELFF,TGTGCCAGCAGCTTAATGGGGGAGCTGTTTTTT
.,TRBV12-3/TRBV12-4,few,TRBJ1-6,CASSQSRDSPLHF,TGTGCCAGCAGCCAAAGCCGGGATTCACCCCTCCACTTT
.,TRBV20-1,many,TRBJ1-2,CSASNLFQGHTDGYTF,TGCAGTGCTAGCAATCTCTTCCAGGGACATACGGATGGCTACACCTTC
.,TRBV29-1,.,TRBJ1-4,CSVERDDRRDEKLFF,TGCAGCGTTGAAAGGGACGACAGGCGGGATGAAAAACTGTTTTTT
.,TRBV20-1,many,TRBJ1-1,CSARGSEAFF,TGCAGTGCTAGAGGCTCTGAAGCTTTCTTT
.,TRBV6-1,.,TRBJ2-5,CASSEEGDQETQYF,TGTGCCAGCAGTGAAGAGGGGGACCAAGAGACCCAGTACTTC
.,TRBV24-1,many,TRBJ1-2,CATSDAQGGRKNGYTF,TGTGCCACCAGTGATGCACAGGGCGGCAGGAAGAATGGCTACACCTTC
.,TRBV20-1,.,TRBJ2-5,CSARDTGQETQYF,TGCAGTGCTAGAGATACCGGGCAAGAGACCCAGTACTTC
TRBD2,TRBV7-3,many,TRBJ2-2,CASTQGLAETGELFF,TGTGCCAGCACCCAGGGACTAGCGGAGACCGGGGAGCTGTTTTTT
TRBD1,TRBV7-6,.,TRBJ2-6,CASSLGQGAYVLTF,TGTGCCAGCAGCTTAGGACAGGGGGCCTACGTCCTGACTTTC
.,TRBV9,.,TRBJ2-6,CASSGNRAGANVLTF,TGTGCCAGCAGCGGGAACAGGGCTGGGGCCAACGTCCTGACTTTC
.,TRBV12-3/TRBV12-4,many,TRBJ1-2,CASSLNRAYGYTF,TGTGCCAGCAGTTTAAACAGGGCCTATGGCTACACCTTC
TRBD1,TRBV7-8,many,TRBJ1-4,CASSLTYPWTGALVAEKLFF,TGTGCCAGCAGCTTAACCTATCCGTGGACAGGGGCGTTAGTAGCTGAAAAACTGTTTTTT
.,TRBV2,many,TRBJ1-5,CASSGGTSLQPQHF,TGTGCCAGCAGTGGGGGGACAAGTCTCCAGCCCCAGCATTTT
TRBD1,TRBV27,.,TRBJ1-6,CASSATGDARNSPLHF,TGTGCCAGCAGTGCGACAGGGGACGCGAGAAATTCACCCCTCCACTTT
.,TRBV29-1,many,TRBJ1-4,CSASGGGHSEKLFF,TGCAGCGCAAGTGGAGGAGGACACAGCGAAAAACTGTTTTTT
TRBD1,TRBV2,.,TRBJ2-7,CASRGDRGLLQYF,TGTGCCAGCAGGGGGGACAGGGGGCTTTTGCAGTACTTC
TRBD1,TRBV7-8,few,TRBJ1-4,CASSPNEGANEKLFF,TGTGCCAGCAGCCCCAACGAGGGGGCGAATGAAAAACTGTTTTTT
TRBD2,TRBV7-6,.,TRBJ2-2,CASSLVPSGSVAELFF,TGTGCCAGCAGCTTAGTACCTAGCGGGAGCGTCGCGGAGCTGTTTTTT
.,TRBV20-1,many,TRBJ2-7,CIRAGASYEQYF,TGCATTCGGGCGGGCGCATCCTACGAGCAGTACTTC
.,TRBV6-5,many,TRBJ1-2,CASRDGLANYGYTF,TGTGCCAGCAGAGACGGACTGGCTAACTATGGCTACACCTTC
.,TRBV25-1,.,TRBJ2-5,CASSAKGVQETQYF,TGTGCCAGCAGTGCTAAAGGGGTACAAGAGACCCAGTACTTC
.,TRBV25-1,many,TRBJ1-1,CASSSGPNTNTEAFF,TGTGCCAGCAGTTCGGGACCGAACACGAACACTGAAGCTTTCTTT
.,TRBV14,.,TRBJ1-1,CASSPLGRFQNTEAFF,TGTGCCAGCAGCCCCTTAGGGAGGTTTCAGAACACTGAAGCTTTCTTT
TRBD1,TRBV5-1,many,TRBJ1-2,CASSPTTGVFGYTF,TGCGCCAGCAGCCCGACCACAGGGGTCTTCGGCTACACCTTC